A selection of T cell receptor beta chains follows, all from one sample in a study of T cells after yellow fever vaccination. MiXCR, run by TCRdb on the 5' RACE reads, gives a single entry per CDR3 protein. The data contain around 590,000 distinct CDR3 sequences, roughly 12% of them singletons. The sequenced sample was PBMCs, obtained on the day of the yellow fever booster vaccination. Receptor source: a man aged 25-40 years who received the YFV17D yellow fever vaccine. The CDR3 runs from the conserved cysteine through the conserved F or W. The D gene is left open where the match is weak. Clone size is not always given. Where it is, it says once, few, many or a class for expanded clones.

CASTPSNYGTITEQYF | TGTGCCAGCACCCCAAGTAACTACGGGACTATTACGGAGCAGTACTTC | TRBV4-2 | TRBD2 | TRBJ2-7 | few
CSVVPLTEQFF | TGCAGCGTCGTCCCCTTAACTGAGCAGTTCTTC | TRBV29-1 | - | TRBJ2-1 | few
CASSYSVTGNTIYF | TGTGCCAGCAGTTACTCGGTCACTGGAAACACCATATATTTT | TRBV6-5 | - | TRBJ1-3 | few
CVSSLNRVGSTEAFF | TGTGTCAGCAGTCTAAACAGGGTTGGGTCCACTGAAGCTTTCTTT | TRBV25-1 | - | TRBJ1-1 | -
CASSLDPGLVDTQYF | TGCGCCAGCAGCTTGGACCCAGGGCTGGTAGATACGCAGTATTTT | TRBV5-1 | - | TRBJ2-3 | -
CASSLELRGVSRTDTQYF | TGTGCCAGCAGCTTAGAGCTTAGGGGAGTTTCCCGCACAGATACGCAGTATTTT | TRBV11-2 | - | TRBJ2-3 | -
CSARDSLETQYF | TGCAGTGCTAGAGATTCTTTAGAGACCCAGTACTTC | TRBV20-1 | - | TRBJ2-5 | -
CAWSDRLTDTQYF | TGTGCCTGGAGTGACAGACTCACAGATACGCAGTATTTT | TRBV30 | - | TRBJ2-3 | -
CASRLGLERGIQYF | TGTGCCAGCAGACTCGGACTAGAGCGGGGCATTCAGTACTTC | TRBV6-5 | TRBD2 | TRBJ2-4 | -
CASSLEDRGTYNEQFF | TGTGCCAGCAGCTTGGAAGACAGGGGGACCTACAATGAGCAGTTCTTC | TRBV7-6 | TRBD1 | TRBJ2-1 | -
CASGLVRKRELDYNEQFF | TGTGCTAGTGGTTTGGTACGTAAACGGGAGCTCGACTACAATGAGCAGTTCTTC | TRBV12-5 | - | TRBJ2-1 | -
CASSLGTVSTGELFF | TGTGCCAGCAGCTTGGGGACAGTTAGCACCGGGGAGCTGTTTTTT | TRBV7-9 | TRBD1 | TRBJ2-2 | -
CAISDYSSYNEQFF | TGTGCCATCAGTGATTACTCCTCCTACAATGAGCAGTTCTTC | TRBV10-3 | - | TRBJ2-1 | -
CASSFASPGLGHEQYF | TGTGCCAGCAGTTTCGCATCGCCGGGACTAGGTCACGAGCAGTACTTC | TRBV27 | TRBD2 | TRBJ2-7 | few
CASSVSGLANGGELFF | TGTGCCAGCAGCGTATCCGGACTAGCTAACGGCGGGGAGCTGTTTTTT | TRBV9 | TRBD2 | TRBJ2-2 | few
CASSYHSGRDNEQFF | TGTGCCAGCAGCTACCATAGCGGGAGGGACAATGAGCAGTTCTTC | TRBV7-2 | TRBD2 | TRBJ2-1 | few
CASSLGPLQGARYNEQFF | TGTGCCAGCAGCTTAGGACCCCTACAGGGGGCTAGGTACAATGAGCAGTTCTTC | TRBV11-2 | TRBD1 | TRBJ2-1 | few
CSARQGMSTDTQYF | TGCAGCGCTCGACAGGGGATGAGCACAGATACGCAGTATTTT | TRBV29-1 | TRBD1 | TRBJ2-3 | -
CASSPGGNEQFF | TGTGCCAGCAGCCCAGGGGGGAATGAGCAGTTCTTC | TRBV6-5 | - | TRBJ2-1 | many
CASSGDRGGTDTQYF | TGTGCCAGCAGCGGAGACAGGGGTGGCACAGATACGCAGTATTTT | TRBV9 | TRBD1 | TRBJ2-3 | -
CAWSRPLDSPLHF | TGTGCCTGGAGTAGGCCCCTCGATTCACCCCTCCACTTT | TRBV30 | - | TRBJ1-6 | -
CASSGRASTFGDEQFF | TGTGCCAGTAGCGGGAGGGCAAGCACCTTCGGAGATGAGCAGTTCTTC | TRBV19 | TRBD2 | TRBJ2-1 | -
CASSLVYEQFF | TGTGCCAGCAGTTTGGTCTATGAGCAGTTCTTC | TRBV12-3/TRBV12-4 | - | TRBJ2-1 | many
CASSPQTRGAFF | TGTGCCAGCAGCCCCCAGACGCGCGGAGCTTTCTTT | TRBV9 | - | TRBJ1-1 | few
CASTLGVGRPQHF | TGTGCCAGCACCCTCGGGGTCGGGAGGCCCCAGCATTTT | TRBV7-9 | - | TRBJ1-5 | few
CASSIDSARGEQYF | TGTGCCAGTAGTATAGACAGCGCAAGGGGCGAGCAGTACTTC | TRBV19 | - | TRBJ2-7 | few
CASSVAASGISTDTQYF | TGTGCCAGCAGCGTAGCGGCTAGCGGGATTAGCACAGATACGCAGTATTTT | TRBV9 | TRBD2 | TRBJ2-3 | -